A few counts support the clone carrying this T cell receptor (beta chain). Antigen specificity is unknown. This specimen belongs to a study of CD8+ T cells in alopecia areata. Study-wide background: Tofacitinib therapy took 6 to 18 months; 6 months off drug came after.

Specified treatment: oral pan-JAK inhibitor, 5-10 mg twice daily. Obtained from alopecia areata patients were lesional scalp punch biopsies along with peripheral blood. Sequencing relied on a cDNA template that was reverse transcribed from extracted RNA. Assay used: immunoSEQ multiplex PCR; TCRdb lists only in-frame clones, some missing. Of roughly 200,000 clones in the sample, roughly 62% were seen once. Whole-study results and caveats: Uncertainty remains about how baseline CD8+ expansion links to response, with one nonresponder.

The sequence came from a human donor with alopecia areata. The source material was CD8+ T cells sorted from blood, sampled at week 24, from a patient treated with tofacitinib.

The CDR3 region is CASSPGLVSGELFF. CDR3 DNA sequence: TGTGCCAGCAGCCCAGGACTAGTTTCCGGGGAGCTGTTTTTT. The rearrangement joins TRBV11-2 to TRBJ2-2; 7 bases line up with TRBD2. The CDR3 spans 14 residues. Losses at the gene ends were 5 bases for V and 6 bases for J; bases not matched to a gene: 6. Germline CDR1 SGHAT, CDR2 FQNNGV.